This is a list of T cell receptor beta chains from one sample in a study of T cell repertoires in cytomegalovirus infection. For these receptors, no antigen is known. TCRdb passed the reads through MiXCR, listing each CDR3 protein once. Altogether around 710,000 distinct CDR3 sequences are present, 25% to 30% being singletons, with the ten largest covering about an eighth. The specimen was cultured CD8+ T cells from PBMCs, collected from culture after CMV antigen stimulation. The receptor source for this set is a human donor in good health (CMV status not recorded). Some clones in this sample may be carry-over from other donors' samples. CDR3s include the opening cysteine and the closing phenylalanine or tryptophan. A D gene is named only where the DNA matches it firmly. Rows may omit the clone size; those that give it use once, few, many or a size class.

D,V,length,J,size,DNA,CDR3
.,TRBV7-8,16,TRBJ2-2,.,TGTGCCAGCAGCTTTACGGCTTCGGGGAGTACCGGGGAGCTGTTTTTT,CASSFTASGSTGELFF
TRBD1,TRBV6-5,15,TRBJ2-1,few,TGTGCCAGCAGTTGGCAGGGGGCGCTTTACAATGAGCAGTTCTTC,CASSWQGALYNEQFF
TRBD2,TRBV7-9,20,TRBJ2-1,few,TGTGCCAGCAGCCTTCGTTCGGCTAGCGGGGGGCCCACCTCCTACAATGAGCAGTTCTTC,CASSLRSASGGPTSYNEQFF
.,TRBV7-6,15,TRBJ1-2,many,TGTGCCAGCAGCCCCCGGGCCGCAAGTAACTATGGCTACACCTTC,CASSPRAASNYGYTF
TRBD1,TRBV4-3,17,TRBJ2-2,.,TGCGCCAGCAGCCAAGAAACTCACAGGGGAGTCACCGGGGAGCTGTTTTTT,CASSQETHRGVTGELFF
TRBD1,TRBV20-1,16,TRBJ2-7,.,TGCAGTGCTAGAGATCGAGAATGGACAGGAGGACTCGAGCAGTACTTC,CSARDREWTGGLEQYF
.,TRBV23-1,18,TRBJ2-2,.,TGCGCCAGCAGACGGGAGAGGGTAGTTGGAACAGTGACCGGGGAGCTGTTTTTT,CASRRERVVGTVTGELFF
TRBD1,TRBV20-1,14,TRBJ1-1,once,TGCAGTGCTAGCCCCGGCCAGGGGGGCACTGAAGCTTTCTTT,CSASPGQGGTEAFF
.,TRBV28,14,TRBJ2-4,.,TGTGCCACTCGCCGGGACCTAGCCAAAAACATTCAGTACTTC,CATRRDLAKNIQYF
TRBD2,TRBV2,17,TRBJ2-5,.,TGTGCCAGCAGTGAAGCGCTTCCTAGCGGCTTCCAAGAGACCCAGTACTTC,CASSEALPSGFQETQYF
TRBD1,TRBV5-5,15,TRBJ2-7,.,TGTGCCAGCAGCTCCCAAGGGACAGGGACCTACGAGCAGTACTTC,CASSSQGTGTYEQYF
TRBD2,TRBV12-3/TRBV12-4,17,TRBJ2-5,.,TGTGCCAGCTTTCTCGAAGGGGTAGCGGGGGAACTGGAGACCCAGTACTTC,CASFLEGVAGELETQYF
TRBD2,TRBV7-6,17,TRBJ2-2,.,TGTGCCAGCAGCTTAGAAACTAGCGGGGTGAACACCGGGGAGCTGTTTTTT,CASSLETSGVNTGELFF
TRBD1,TRBV12-3/TRBV12-4,18,TRBJ2-5,.,TGTGCCAGCAGTGGCCCGGGACAGGGGGCGCGGGACGGAGAGACCCAGTACTTC,CASSGPGQGARDGETQYF
.,TRBV19,17,TRBJ1-1,.,TGTGCCAGTAGTATAGATCACGTGCCGAACATTCGAACTGAAGCTTTCTTT,CASSIDHVPNIRTEAFF
TRBD2,TRBV4-2,16,TRBJ2-1,.,TGTGCCAGCAGCCAGGATAGCGGGGAGGCCTACAATGAGCAGTTCTTC,CASSQDSGEAYNEQFF
.,TRBV19,17,TRBJ2-1,few,TGTGCCAGTTCGCCCAATGACAGACGACACCTTGACAAAAAGCAGTTCTTC,CASSPNDRRHLDKKQFF
TRBD2,TRBV7-4,17,TRBJ2-7,.,TGTGCCAGCAGCGGTAGACTAGCGGGGGCCCTAACCTACGTGCAGTACTTC,CASSGRLAGALTYVQYF
TRBD2,TRBV29-1,16,TRBJ2-3,few,TGCAGCGCCGAGGGCGCTAGCGGCCCAAGCACAGATACGCAGTATTTT,CSAEGASGPSTDTQYF
.,TRBV9,12,TRBJ2-2,.,TGTTCCAGCAGCGTATTCACCGGGGAGCTGTTTTTT,CSSSVFTGELFF
.,TRBV14,14,TRBJ1-4,.,TGTGCCAGCAGCCAACAGGGCCTTCGAGAAAAACTGTTTTTT,CASSQQGLREKLFF
.,TRBV7-6,16,TRBJ1-3,many,TGTGCCAGCAGTTCACGCACGGGATTCTCTGGAAACACCATATATTTT,CASSSRTGFSGNTIYF
.,TRBV2,15,TRBJ1-1,few,TGTGCCAGCAGCCTCTACGGCGGAGTGGGGACTGAAGCTTTCTTT,CASSLYGGVGTEAFF
TRBD2,TRBV6-4,16,TRBJ2-1,few,TGTGCCAGCAGTGGGGAAGCGGGGGGCCCTTACAATGAGCAGTTCTTC,CASSGEAGGPYNEQFF
.,TRBV7-2,15,TRBJ2-5,.,TGTGCCAGCAGCTTCACGGGACATATCCAAGAGACCCAGTACTTC,CASSFTGHIQETQYF
TRBD1,TRBV4-1,15,TRBJ2-7,few,TGCGCCAGCAGCTCCCGGACAGGGCCTACCTACGAGCAGTACTTC,CASSSRTGPTYEQYF
TRBD2,TRBV7-9,16,TRBJ2-5,.,TGTGCCAGCAGCGACCTGACTAGCGGGGGTCAAGAGACCCAGTACTTC,CASSDLTSGGQETQYF
.,TRBV27,13,TRBJ1-5,.,TGTGCCAGCAGTCCGGGACCGCCTCAGCCCCAGCATTTT,CASSPGPPQPQHF
TRBD1,TRBV7-6,14,TRBJ2-7,many,TGTGCCAGCAGCTCGGACAGGGGGCGAAACGAGCAGTACTTC,CASSSDRGRNEQYF
.,TRBV4-3,15,TRBJ1-3,.,TGCGCCAGCAGCCAAGATGGGCTCGGCGCCAACACCATATATTTT,CASSQDGLGANTIYF
.,TRBV7-9,14,TRBJ1-3,.,TGTGCCAGCAGCTTCCAGGACACTGGAAACACCATATATTTT,CASSFQDTGNTIYF
TRBD1,TRBV2,15,TRBJ2-1,few,TGTGCCAGCAGCGGGAACAGGGGGCCGGGGAATGAGCAGTTCTTC,CASSGNRGPGNEQFF
.,TRBV6-6,15,TRBJ1-4,.,TGTGCCAGCAGCCAAGGAGGGGCAACTAATGAAAAACTGTTTTTT,CASSQGGATNEKLFF
TRBD1,TRBV4-1,16,TRBJ2-1,few,TGCGCCAGCAGCCATGGACAGGGAAACTCCTACAATGAGCAGTTCTTC,CASSHGQGNSYNEQFF
.,TRBV5-1,16,TRBJ1-1,.,TGCGCCAGCAGCTTGGAGGCAGGGGACACGAACACTGAAGCTTTCTTT,CASSLEAGDTNTEAFF
.,TRBV7-9,13,TRBJ2-5,few,TGTGCCAGCAGCGGCACAGGGCAAGAGACCCAGTACTTC,CASSGTGQETQYF
TRBD2,TRBV27,14,TRBJ2-5,few,TGTGCCAGCAGTCCAAACGGGGGGGCGGAGACCCAGTACTTC,CASSPNGGAETQYF
TRBD1,TRBV19,15,TRBJ1-5,.,TGTGCAAGTAGATTGACGACAGGGGTAAATCAGCCCCAGCATTTT,CASRLTTGVNQPQHF
TRBD1,TRBV6-5,15,TRBJ1-4,.,TGTGCCAGCAGTTGGGACAGGGGGCTGAGTGAAAAACTGTTTTTT,CASSWDRGLSEKLFF
TRBD1,TRBV27,14,TRBJ1-4,.,TGTGCCAGCAGTCCTTACAGGGGAGGTGGAAAACTGTTTTTT,CASSPYRGGGKLFF
.,TRBV6-6,14,TRBJ2-1,.,TGTGCCAGCAGTCTAGAAACCCCCTACAATGAGCAGTTCTTC,CASSLETPYNEQFF
.,TRBV6-4,14,TRBJ2-3,.,TGTGCCAGCAGTGACAGTCCTGGCTTGGATACGCAGTATTTT,CASSDSPGLDTQYF
TRBD2,TRBV10-3,17,TRBJ2-3,.,TGTGCCATCAGTGAGTCTGGGACTAGCGGATACACAGATACGCAGTATTTT,CAISESGTSGYTDTQYF
TRBD2,TRBV7-8,18,TRBJ2-1,many,TGTGCCAGCAGCTTATCTCCGGGACTACCGAGCTCCTACAATGAGCAGTTCTTC,CASSLSPGLPSSYNEQFF
TRBD1,TRBV6-5,15,TRBJ1-2,.,TGTGCCAGCAGATCCCCCCCCGGGACAGGGGGCGGCTACACCTTC,CASRSPPGTGGGYTF
TRBD1,TRBV12-3/TRBV12-4,14,TRBJ1-2,.,TGTGCCAGCAGTTCAGGGGGGGATTACTATGGCTACACCTTC,CASSSGGDYYGYTF
TRBD2,TRBV28,17,TRBJ2-3,few,TGTGCCAGCAGTTTACTGCCTAGCGGGAAGAGCACAGATACGCAGTATTTT,CASSLLPSGKSTDTQYF
.,TRBV7-2,18,TRBJ2-1,few,TGTGCCAGCAGCTTAGGCCTAGGGGCGGGGAGCTCCTACAATGAGCAGTTCTTC,CASSLGLGAGSSYNEQFF
.,TRBV11-2,14,TRBJ2-3,.,TGTGCCAGCAGCTTAGAGGGTAGACTAGATACGCAGTATTTT,CASSLEGRLDTQYF
.,TRBV7-9,16,TRBJ2-2,.,TGTGCCAGCAGTCCTTTCGGGGCTTATGACACCGGGGAGCTGTTTTTT,CASSPFGAYDTGELFF
TRBD1,TRBV25-1,15,TRBJ2-3,.,TGTGCCAGCAGCCCCGGGACAGGGGGTAAAGATACGCAGTATTTT,CASSPGTGGKDTQYF
.,TRBV10-3,14,TRBJ2-4,few,TGTGCCATCAGTGAGTCGGGGGGCATTGACATTCAGTACTTC,CAISESGGIDIQYF